The rows below give T cell receptor beta chains drawn from one sample of a study of blood T cell repertoires in COVID-19. Measured with immunoSEQ multiplex PCR; TCRdb has only the in-frame clones, and not every one. The sample includes 42,000 or so clones, approximately 91% of them seen just once. The sequencing sample was made of peripheral blood. These receptors came from a human donor in a cohort sampled during active COVID-19. Both conserved end residues are part of each CDR3. Each record gives: D gene, V gene, clone size, J gene, CDR3 length, CDR3 protein, CDR3 DNA. D genes are given only for firm matches. Size tells how often a clone was seen (once, few, many) or the class of an expanded clone, and some rows leave it out.

D gene: -
V gene: TRBV9
clone size: -
J gene: TRBJ1-6
CDR3 length: 14
CDR3 protein: CASSVQWRDSPLHF
CDR3 DNA: TGTGCCAGCAGCGTCCAATGGAGGGATTCACCCCTCCACTTT

D gene: -
V gene: TRBV12-3/TRBV12-4
clone size: -
J gene: TRBJ2-1
CDR3 length: 13
CDR3 protein: CASNAKRGYEQFF
CDR3 DNA: TGTGCCAGCAACGCCAAGAGAGGGTACGAGCAGTTCTTC

D gene: -
V gene: TRBV9
clone size: -
J gene: TRBJ2-3
CDR3 length: 15
CDR3 protein: CASSVGGRWTDTQYF
CDR3 DNA: TGTGCCAGCAGCGTAGGGGGGAGGTGGACAGATACGCAGTATTTT

D gene: -
V gene: TRBV5-1
clone size: -
J gene: TRBJ1-3
CDR3 length: 15
CDR3 protein: CASSSGGASGNTIYF
CDR3 DNA: TGCGCCAGCAGCTCGGGCGGGGCCTCTGGAAACACCATATATTTT

D gene: TRBD2
V gene: TRBV9
clone size: -
J gene: TRBJ2-7
CDR3 length: 16
CDR3 protein: CASSARRSGGSYEQYF
CDR3 DNA: TGTGCCAGCAGCGCCCGCAGGAGCGGGGGGTCCTACGAGCAGTACTTC

D gene: -
V gene: TRBV6-5
clone size: -
J gene: TRBJ2-7
CDR3 length: 14
CDR3 protein: CASSYYREAYEQYF
CDR3 DNA: TGTGCCAGCAGTTACTACAGGGAAGCCTACGAGCAGTACTTC

D gene: TRBD2
V gene: TRBV5-4
clone size: -
J gene: TRBJ2-1
CDR3 length: 17
CDR3 protein: CASSWGLAGSSYNEQFF
CDR3 DNA: TGTGCCAGCAGCTGGGGACTAGCGGGAAGCTCCTACAATGAGCAGTTCTTC

D gene: -
V gene: TRBV7-3
clone size: few
J gene: TRBJ2-3
CDR3 length: 15
CDR3 protein: CASSPLGLVSDTQYF
CDR3 DNA: TGTGCCAGCAGCCCCCTGGGACTCGTGTCAGATACGCAGTATTTT

D gene: -
V gene: TRBV21-1
clone size: -
J gene: TRBJ1-6
CDR3 length: 16
CDR3 protein: CASSKWGGLSGSPLHF
CDR3 DNA: TGTGCCAGCAGCAAGTGGGGGGGCCTTTCTGGCTCACCCCTCCACTTT

D gene: -
V gene: TRBV11-3
clone size: -
J gene: TRBJ1-3
CDR3 length: 15
CDR3 protein: CASRGRGGGTNTIYF
CDR3 DNA: TGTGCCAGCAGGGGGCGAGGGGGTGGCACAAACACCATATATTTT

D gene: TRBD1
V gene: TRBV6-1
clone size: -
J gene: TRBJ1-1
CDR3 length: 14
CDR3 protein: CASSELTGSTEAFF
CDR3 DNA: TGTGCCAGCAGTGAATTGACAGGGAGCACTGAAGCTTTCTTT